A single sample gave rise to the 5 T cell receptor beta chains below, sequenced in a study of CXCR3-negative and CXCR3-positive naive CD8 T cells. Via 5' RACE with UMI labels, TRB cDNA libraries were prepared. Using the 5' RACE reads, TCRdb records one entry per CDR3 protein without DNA. The sample totals around 40,000 distinct CDR3 sequences. Material: naive CXCR3- CD8+ T cells from blood. The subset here: CD45RO-CCR7+CD27+CD95- naive CD8+ T cells lacking CXCR3 (TNR3-). The origin of the receptors is a human donor in good health. Some clones in this sample may be carry-over from other donors' samples.

The CDR3 reads CASSQRGVEETQYF. The V and J genes are TRBV11-3 and TRBJ2-5; TCRdb reports TRBD2, a call that lacks DNA to check it against. Germline V CDR1 and CDR2: SGHNT, YENEEA. The CDR3 is 14 residues long.

This chain connects TRBV28 to TRBJ2-5; TCRdb gives TRBD2 as the D gene, but with no DNA this cannot be confirmed. CDR1 and CDR2 from the germline V gene are MDHEN and SYDVKM. The CDR3 totals 13 residues. The CDR3 region is CASSLLAEETQYF.

The chain recombines TRBV7-9 with TRBJ2-7; without DNA, the TCRdb call of TRBD1 cannot be checked. The CDR3 loop spans 17 amino acids. The germline gives CDR1 SEHNR, CDR2 FQNEAQ (reference sequence). CDR3 residues: CASSSRLRDRGIYEQYF.

This clonotype is identified as medium-sized from frequency. The chain employs TRBV7-3 and TRBJ2-2; TCRdb reports TRBD1, a call that lacks DNA to check it against. The germline gives CDR1 SGHTA, CDR2 FQGTGA. The CDR3 has 14 residues. The CDR3 protein is CASSPTGNTGELFF.

The chain recombines TRBV13 with TRBJ2-7; as DNA is missing, the TRBD1 call by TCRdb cannot be tested. Germline loops: CDR1 PRHDT, CDR2 FYEKMQ (reference sequence). The CDR3 loop spans 12 amino acids. The CDR3 sequence is CASSRPGDEQYF.